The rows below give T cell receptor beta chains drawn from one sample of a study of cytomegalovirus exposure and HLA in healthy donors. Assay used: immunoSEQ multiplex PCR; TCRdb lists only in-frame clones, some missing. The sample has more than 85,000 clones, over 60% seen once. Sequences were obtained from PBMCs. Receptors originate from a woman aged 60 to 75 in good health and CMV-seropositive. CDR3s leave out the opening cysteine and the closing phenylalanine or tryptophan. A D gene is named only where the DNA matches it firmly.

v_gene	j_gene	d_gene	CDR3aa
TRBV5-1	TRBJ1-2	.	ASSLGDTDSGYT
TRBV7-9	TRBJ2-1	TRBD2	ASSLELAGRNEQF
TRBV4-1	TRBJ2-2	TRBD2	ASSPPFLAGGGELF
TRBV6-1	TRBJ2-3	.	ASSEQGLRGTDTQY
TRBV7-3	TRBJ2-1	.	ASSLLGGSSYNEQF
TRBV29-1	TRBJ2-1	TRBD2	SVEDGVAGGYEQF
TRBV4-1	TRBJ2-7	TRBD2	ASSLTSGSYEQY
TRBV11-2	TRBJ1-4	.	ASSLSSGGGLF
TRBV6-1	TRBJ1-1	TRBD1	ASSLGQLNTEAF
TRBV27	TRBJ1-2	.	AGSYSGAHGYT
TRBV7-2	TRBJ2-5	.	ASSRDRGETQY
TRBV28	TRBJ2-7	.	ASSSPPGGVHEQY
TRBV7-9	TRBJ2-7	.	ASSLAPVYEQY
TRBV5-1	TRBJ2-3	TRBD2	ASSRTSGRGSTDTQY
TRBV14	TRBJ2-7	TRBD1	ASSQPRDRSSYEQY
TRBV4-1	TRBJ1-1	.	ASSRGGSMNTEAF
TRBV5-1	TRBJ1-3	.	ASSATVSGNTIY
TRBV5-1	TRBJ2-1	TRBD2	ASSLGGSSYNEQF
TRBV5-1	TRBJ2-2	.	ASSKPDTNTGELF
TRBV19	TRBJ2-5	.	ASSIGLETQY
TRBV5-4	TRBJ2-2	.	ASSLDGRNTGELF
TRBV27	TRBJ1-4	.	ASTKGRGRGKLL
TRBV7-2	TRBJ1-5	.	ASSFLSGQPQH
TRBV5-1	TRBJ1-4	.	ASSLGATATNEKLF
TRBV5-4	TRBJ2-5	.	ASSPSGQKETQY
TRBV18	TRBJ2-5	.	ASSPRLDSETQY
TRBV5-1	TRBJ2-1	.	ASSSLRDFGNEQF
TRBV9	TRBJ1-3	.	ASSRAWGDLDTIY
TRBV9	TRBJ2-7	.	ASSADASVGMREQY
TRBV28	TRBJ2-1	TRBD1	ASSRTGTAIEQF
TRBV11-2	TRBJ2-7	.	ASSPPPTSREQY
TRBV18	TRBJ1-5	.	ASSPGGNQPQH
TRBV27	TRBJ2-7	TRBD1	ASSLVQGYEQY
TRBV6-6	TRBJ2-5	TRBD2	ASSYGAGGGRETQY
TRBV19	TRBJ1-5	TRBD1	ASTETGGSNQPQH
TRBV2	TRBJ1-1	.	ASRRGGGTEAF
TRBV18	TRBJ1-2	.	ASSPDEAGGYT
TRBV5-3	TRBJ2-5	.	ARSLPSYLAWETQY
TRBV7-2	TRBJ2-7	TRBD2	ASSRNSGSSYEQY
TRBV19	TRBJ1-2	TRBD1	ASSINRGGYGYT
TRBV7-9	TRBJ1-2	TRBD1	ASTKQGNYGYT
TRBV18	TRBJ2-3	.	ASSPRGEGRGLTDTQY
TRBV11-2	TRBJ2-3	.	ASSLGALMGTDTQY
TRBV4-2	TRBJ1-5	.	ASSQGSRGFAIHSNQPQH
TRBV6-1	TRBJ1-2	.	ASSEIPGSFYGYT
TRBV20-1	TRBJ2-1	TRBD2	RTSDYNEQF
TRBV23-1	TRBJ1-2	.	ASSHEDINLGYGYT
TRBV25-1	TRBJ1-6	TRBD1	ASSAYTGTGDSPLH
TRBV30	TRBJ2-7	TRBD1	AWSLGTGLPGYEQY
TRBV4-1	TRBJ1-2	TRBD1	ASSQSAQGAKATDGYT
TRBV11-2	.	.	ASSLTGGSYEQY
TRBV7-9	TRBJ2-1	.	ASSPRGGGGRNEQF
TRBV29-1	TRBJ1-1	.	SVGHRVPEAF
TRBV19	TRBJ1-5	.	ASSLGQGRLGNQPQH
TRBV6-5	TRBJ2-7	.	ASTPTVYAGYEQY